Below are 14 T cell receptor beta chains sequenced from a single sample in a study of cytomegalovirus exposure and HLA in healthy donors. PCR involved 60 Vbeta and 13 Jbeta primers. Only in-frame clones appear in the TCRdb table, and some are missing; sequencing was by immunoSEQ multiplex PCR. The repertoire consists of 180,000 or so clones, with roughly 77% occurring once and the leading ten covering under 2.5%. The material sequenced was PBMCs. The receptors shown here come from a young woman in good health and CMV-seropositive.

This clone appeared a few times. This sequence joins TRBV7-2 and TRBJ1-5; D gene ambiguous. This CDR3 has 13 residues. The germline CDR1 and CDR2 sequences are SGHTA and FQGNSA. Trimming removed 4 bases from V and 6 bases from J, with 10 bases in between. CDR3 amino acids: CASSSMGAQPQHF. The CDR3 DNA follows: TGTGCCAGCAGCTCCATGGGCGCTCAGCCCCAGCATTTT.

V gene TRBV28 combines with J gene TRBJ2-7; TRBD1 agrees at 9 bases. CDR3 length: 14 amino acids. Trimming at V came to 8 bases and at J to 4 bases, leaving 9 bases not matched to a gene. Per the germline V gene, CDR1 is MDHEN and CDR2 is SYDVKM. CDR3 nucleotide sequence: TGTGCCAGCGGATTAGGACAGGGGCCTTACGAGCAGTACTTC. Translated, it gives CASGLGQGPYEQYF.

This clone was observed a single time. The genes are TRBV4-3 and TRBJ2-5; 10 bases are shared with TRBD2. The CDR3 is 15 amino acids. From germline, CDR1 is LGHNA and CDR2 YSLEER. Losses at the gene ends were 2 bases for V and 5 bases for J; bases not matched to a gene: 5. CDR3: CASSQLSGGLETQYF. CDR3 coding DNA: TGCGCCAGCAGCCAACTTAGCGGGGGGTTGGAGACCCAGTACTTC.

V usage is TRBV5-1 and J usage is TRBJ1-1; tentative D call: TRBD1 (5 bases). Germline V gives CDR1 SGHRS, CDR2 YFSETQ. V was shortened by 0 bases and J by 5 bases, with 14 bases between the two germline ends. The CDR3 spans 15 residues. CDR3 bases: TGCGCCAGCAGCTTGGTGGCAGCGGGGGGAACTGAAGCTTTCTTT. Protein: CASSLVAAGGTEAFF. The variable domain in full, completed from reference TRBV5-1 and TRBJ1-1, reads KAGVTQTPRYLIKTRGQQVTLSCSPISGHRSVSWYQQTPGQGLQFLFEYFSETQRNKGNFPGRFSGRQFSNSRSEMNVSTLELGDSALYLCASSLVAAGGTEAFFGQGTRLTVV.

The chain recombines TRBV11-2 with TRBJ2-5, with D possibly matching TRBD1 (6 bases). The germline gives CDR1 SGHAT, CDR2 FQNNGV. Trimming cost V 3 bases and J 4 bases, with 9 bases left between them. The length of the CDR3 is 13 residues. The CDR3 spells CASSFGQPETQYF. The CDR3 DNA follows: TGTGCCAGCAGCTTTGGACAGCCAGAGACCCAGTACTTC.

Comments on this clone: The junction departs from germline at one end; a sequencing error may be responsible. This chain uses TRBV7-9 with TRBJ1-2; 8 bases map to TRBD1. Germline CDR1 reads SEHNR; CDR2 reads FQNEAQ (reference sequence). This CDR3 region has 13 residues. The CDR3 nucleotides read TGTGCCAGCAGCGGCGAGGGAGACAGGGGTCGGACTTTC. It encodes CASSGEGDRGRTF. Full variable domain (remainder filled in from reference TRBV7-9 and TRBJ1-2): DTGVSQNPRHKITKRGQNVTFRCDPISEHNRLYWYRQTLGQGPEFLTYFQNEAQLEKSRLLSDRFSAERPKGSFSTLEIQRTEQGDSAMYLCASSGEGDRGRTFGSGTRLTVV.

This clone was counted a few times. The chain combines TRBV11-2 with TRBJ2-7; 9 nucleotides align to TRBD2. J was trimmed by 3 bases and V by 4 bases; bases with no gene match: 4. Germline V gene lookup returns CDR1 SGHAT and CDR2 FQNNGV. The CDR3 loop spans 14 amino acids. The CDR3 protein is CASSSQRGDYEQYF. DNA of the CDR3: TGTGCCAGCAGCTCCCAGCGGGGGGACTACGAGCAGTACTTC.

The CDR3 region is CASSAGPQVGELFF. The CDR3 DNA reads as TGTGCCAGCAGTGCAGGCCCCCAGGTTGGGGAGCTGTTTTTT. The chain joins TRBV2 to TRBJ2-2, with no clear D. Germline V gene sequence: CDR1 SNHLY, CDR2 FYNNEI. The CDR3 sequence is 14 residues long. Trimming took 4 bases from V and 8 from J, leaving 14 bases between them.

The rearrangement links TRBV7-2 to TRBJ2-7; the D is unclear. The V end lost 5 bases, the J end lost 5 bases, and 16 bases lay between the germline ends. The CDR3 consists of 14 residues. CDR1 and CDR2 from the germline V gene are SGHTA and FQGNSA. CDR3 region: CASSPRGIQNEQYF. The CDR3 DNA reads as TGTGCCAGCAGCCCCCGAGGCATCCAGAACGAGCAGTACTTC.

CDR3 nucleotides: TGTGCCAGCAGACCCACTAGCTCCTACGAGCAGTACTTC. It translates to CASRPTSSYEQYF. The chain joins TRBV27 to TRBJ2-7, with D perhaps TRBD2 (5 bases). Trimming removed 6 bases at V and 0 bases at J, with 9 bases between. This CDR3 is 13 amino acids long. Germline V gene lookup returns CDR1 MNHEY and CDR2 SMNVEV (reference sequence).

This clone was found a few times. The V gene is TRBV11-3, the J gene TRBJ2-7; the D gene is possibly TRBD1 (5 bases). Germline V gene sequence: CDR1 SGHNT, CDR2 YENEEA. CDR3 length: 11 residues. V lost 2 bases and J lost 7, with 6 bases in between. For the CDR3, the DNA is TGTGCCAGCAGCTTAAAGGGGGAGCAGTACTTC. Translated, it gives CASSLKGEQYF.

The J gene is TRBJ1-4, the V gene TRBV11-2; D is possibly TRBD1 (6 bases). The CDR3 totals 17 residues. Germline CDR1 SGHAT, CDR2 FQNNGV. V gave up 0 bases and J gave up 8 bases, with 19 bases separating them. CDR3 nucleotides: TGTGCCAGCAGCTTAGAGGGACAAGGGGGGGCGCGAGAAAAACTGTTTTTT. Its translation is CASSLEGQGGAREKLFF.

This clone was found a few times. The chain couples TRBV7-9 to TRBJ2-1; D uncertain. The length of the CDR3 is 12 residues. Germline CDR1 and CDR2: SEHNR and FQNEAQ (reference sequence). The ends were cut back, 5 bases at V and 5 bases at J, with 7 bases in the middle. The CDR3 spells CASSPGDNEQFF. In DNA form, the CDR3 reads TGTGCCAGCAGCCCCGGAGACAATGAGCAGTTCTTC.

The chain uses TRBV19 and TRBJ2-5, with a weak D call TRBD1 (6 bases). Germline V gene data show CDR1 as LNHDA and CDR2 as SQIVND (reference sequence). This CDR3 is 13 amino acids long. The germline V and J ends were trimmed by 4 bases and 0 bases, with 6 bases remaining between them. The CDR3 sequence: CASSNRDQETQYF. Here the CDR3 DNA reads TGTGCCAGTAGTAACAGGGACCAAGAGACCCAGTACTTC.